This T cell receptor (beta chain) was captured by sequencing in a study of blood T cells in healthy people across ages. Overall study results and limits: Versus aged donors, long-lived donors had higher diversity and more naive CD4+ cells.

The CDR3 is 16 amino acids. Germline assignment: CDR1 DFQATT and CDR2 SNEGSKA (reference sequence). Deletions cut 0 bases from V and 2 bases from J, with 14 bases between. Of note for this clonotype: Its target is not known.

Combining a sample-barcoded 5' primer with a J-beta primer mix, a second PCR ran for about 7 to 11 cycles. Each cDNA was tagged by a template-switch adaptor containing 12 random nucleotides. TCRdb used MiXCR to reprocess the 5' RACE reads, holding one entry per CDR3 protein. The table has about 590,000 distinct CDR3 sequences, roughly 30% seen once; the top ten hold around a sixth. The rearrangement joins TRBV20-1 to TRBJ1-5, with D tentatively TRBD1 (5 bases). Source material: blood. This receptor was taken from a woman older than 75 in good health. In DNA, the CDR3 is TGCAGTGCTAGAGACGGGGCGAGGGCAGGCAATCAGCCCCAGCATTTT. It is translated as CSARDGARAGNQPQHF.